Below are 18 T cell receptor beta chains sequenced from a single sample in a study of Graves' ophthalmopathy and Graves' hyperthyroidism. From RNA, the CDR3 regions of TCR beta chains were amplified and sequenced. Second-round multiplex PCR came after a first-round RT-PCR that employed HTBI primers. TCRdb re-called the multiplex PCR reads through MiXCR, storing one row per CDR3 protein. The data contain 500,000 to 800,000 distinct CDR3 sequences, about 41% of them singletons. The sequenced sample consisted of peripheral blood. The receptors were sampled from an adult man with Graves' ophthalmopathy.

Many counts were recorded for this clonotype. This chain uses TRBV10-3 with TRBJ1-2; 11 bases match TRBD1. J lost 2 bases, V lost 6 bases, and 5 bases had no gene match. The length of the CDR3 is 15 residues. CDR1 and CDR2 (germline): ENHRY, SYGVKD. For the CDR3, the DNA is TGTGCCATCAGGGACAGGGGGCCGGCGAACTATGGCTACACCTTC. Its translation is CAIRDRGPANYGYTF.

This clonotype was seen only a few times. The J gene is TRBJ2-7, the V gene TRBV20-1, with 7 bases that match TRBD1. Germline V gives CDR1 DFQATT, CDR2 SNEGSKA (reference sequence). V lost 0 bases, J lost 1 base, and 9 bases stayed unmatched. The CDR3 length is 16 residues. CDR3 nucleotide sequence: TGCAGTGCTAGAGATCCCCATACAGGGGCTTCCTACGAGCAGTACTTC. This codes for CSARDPHTGASYEQYF.

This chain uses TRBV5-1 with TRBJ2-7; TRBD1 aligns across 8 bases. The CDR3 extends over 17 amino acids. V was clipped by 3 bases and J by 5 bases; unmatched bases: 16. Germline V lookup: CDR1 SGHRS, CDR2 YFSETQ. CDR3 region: CASSSDRPGQGPHEQYF. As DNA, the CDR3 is TGCGCCAGCAGCTCCGACCGACCCGGACAGGGCCCGCACGAGCAGTACTTC. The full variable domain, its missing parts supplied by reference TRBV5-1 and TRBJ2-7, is KAGVTQTPRYLIKTRGQQVTLSCSPISGHRSVSWYQQTPGQGLQFLFEYFSETQRNKGNFPGRFSGRQFSNSRSEMNVSTLELGDSALYLCASSSDRPGQGPHEQYFGPGTRLTVT.

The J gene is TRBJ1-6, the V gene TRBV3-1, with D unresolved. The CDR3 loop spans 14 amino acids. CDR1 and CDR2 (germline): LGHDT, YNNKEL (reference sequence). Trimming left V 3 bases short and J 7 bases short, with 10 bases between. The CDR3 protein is CASSHRGLNSPLHF. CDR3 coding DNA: TGTGCCAGCAGCCATCGAGGACTAAATTCACCCCTCCACTTT.

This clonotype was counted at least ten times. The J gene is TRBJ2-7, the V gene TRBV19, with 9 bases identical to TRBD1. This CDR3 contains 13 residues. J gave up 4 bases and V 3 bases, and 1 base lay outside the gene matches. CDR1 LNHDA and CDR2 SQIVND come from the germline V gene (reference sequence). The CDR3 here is CASSIGTGYEQYF. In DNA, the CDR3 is TGTGCCAGTAGTATTGGGACAGGGTACGAGCAGTACTTC.

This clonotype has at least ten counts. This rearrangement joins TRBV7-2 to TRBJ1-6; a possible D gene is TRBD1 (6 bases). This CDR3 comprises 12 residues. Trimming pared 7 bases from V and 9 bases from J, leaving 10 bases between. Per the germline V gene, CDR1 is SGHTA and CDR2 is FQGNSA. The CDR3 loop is CASKQGGSPLHF. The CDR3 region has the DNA TGTGCCAGCAAACAGGGAGGTTCACCCCTCCACTTT.

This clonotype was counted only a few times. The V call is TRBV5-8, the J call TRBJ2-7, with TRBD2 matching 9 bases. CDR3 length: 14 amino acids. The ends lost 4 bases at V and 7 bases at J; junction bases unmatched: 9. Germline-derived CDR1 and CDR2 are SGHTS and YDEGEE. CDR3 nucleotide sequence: TGTGCCAGCAGCCCGAGACTAGCGGATACGGAGCAGTACTTC. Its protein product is CASSPRLADTEQYF.

DNA for the CDR3: TGCAGCGCTGCTGAAAGCTCTGGAAACACCATATATTTT. Translating it yields CSAAESSGNTIYF. The V gene is TRBV29-1, the J gene TRBJ1-3; D remains unclear. Germline CDR1 reads SQVTM; CDR2 reads ANQGSEA. Between the trimmed V and J ends, which lost 7 bases and 0 bases, there was a span of 10 bases. This CDR3 has 13 amino acids.

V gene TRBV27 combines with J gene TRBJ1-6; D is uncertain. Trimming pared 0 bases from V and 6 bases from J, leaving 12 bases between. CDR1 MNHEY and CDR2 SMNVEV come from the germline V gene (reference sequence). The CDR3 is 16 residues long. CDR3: CASSLSPSGSNSPLHF. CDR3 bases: TGTGCCAGCAGTTTATCGCCGTCGGGGAGTAATTCACCCCTCCACTTT.

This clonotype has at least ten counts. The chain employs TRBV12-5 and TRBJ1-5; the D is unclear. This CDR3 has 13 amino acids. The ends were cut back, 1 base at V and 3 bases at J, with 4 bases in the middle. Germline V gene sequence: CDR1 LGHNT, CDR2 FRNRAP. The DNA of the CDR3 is TGTGCTAGTGGTTTGGGTCACAATCAGCCCCAGCATTTT. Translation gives CASGLGHNQPQHF.

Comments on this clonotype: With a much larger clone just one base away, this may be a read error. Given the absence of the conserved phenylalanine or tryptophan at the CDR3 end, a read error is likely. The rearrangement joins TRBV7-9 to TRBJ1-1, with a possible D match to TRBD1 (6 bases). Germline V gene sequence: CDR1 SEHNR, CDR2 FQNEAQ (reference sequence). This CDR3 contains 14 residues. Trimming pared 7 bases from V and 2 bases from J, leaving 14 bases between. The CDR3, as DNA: TGTGCCAGCACAAAAACAGGGCGCAACACTGAAGCTTTCGTT. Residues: CASTKTGRNTEAFV.

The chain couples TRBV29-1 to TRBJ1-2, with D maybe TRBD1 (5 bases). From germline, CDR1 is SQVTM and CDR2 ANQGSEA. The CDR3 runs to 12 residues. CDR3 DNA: TGCAGTCTAACGGGGGTTCTCTATGGCTACACCTTC. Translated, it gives CSLTGVLYGYTF.

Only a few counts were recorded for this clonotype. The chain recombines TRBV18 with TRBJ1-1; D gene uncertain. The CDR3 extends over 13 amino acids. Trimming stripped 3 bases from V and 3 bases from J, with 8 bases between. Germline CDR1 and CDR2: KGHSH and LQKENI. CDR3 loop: CASSPPTYTEAFF. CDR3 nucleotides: TGTGCCAGCTCACCGCCAACATACACTGAAGCTTTCTTT.

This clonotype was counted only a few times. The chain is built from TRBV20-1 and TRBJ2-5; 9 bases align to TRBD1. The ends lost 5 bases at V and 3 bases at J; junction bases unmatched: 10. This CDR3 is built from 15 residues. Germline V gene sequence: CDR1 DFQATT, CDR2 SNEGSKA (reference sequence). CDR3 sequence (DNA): TGCAGTGCTGAAGCCGGGACAGGGACCAAAGAGACCCAGTACTTC. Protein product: CSAEAGTGTKETQYF.

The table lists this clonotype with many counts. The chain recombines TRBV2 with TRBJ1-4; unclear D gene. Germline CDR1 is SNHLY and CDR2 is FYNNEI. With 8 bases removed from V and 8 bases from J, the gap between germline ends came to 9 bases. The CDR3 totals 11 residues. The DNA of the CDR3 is TGTGCCAGCGGGGTGGGGGAAAAACTGTTTTTT. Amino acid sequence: CASGVGEKLFF.

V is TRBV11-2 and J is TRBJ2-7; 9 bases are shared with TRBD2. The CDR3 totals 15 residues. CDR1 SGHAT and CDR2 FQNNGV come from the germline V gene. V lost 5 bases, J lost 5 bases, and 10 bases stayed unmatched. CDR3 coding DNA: TGTGCCAGCAGCCCCCGAGTAGCGGGAGCCCACGAGCAGTACTTC. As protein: CASSPRVAGAHEQYF. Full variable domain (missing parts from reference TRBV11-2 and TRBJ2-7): EAGVAQSPRYKIIEKRQSVAFWCNPISGHATLYWYQQILGQGPKLLIQFQNNGVVDDSQLPKDRFSAERLKGVDSTLKIQPAKLEDSAVYLCASSPRVAGAHEQYFGPGTRLTVT.

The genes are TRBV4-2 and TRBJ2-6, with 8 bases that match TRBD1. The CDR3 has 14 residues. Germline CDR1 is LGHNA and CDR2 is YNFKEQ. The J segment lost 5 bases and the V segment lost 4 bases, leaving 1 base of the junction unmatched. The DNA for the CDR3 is TGTGCCAGCAGCCGGACAGGGTGGGCCAACGTCCTGACTTTC. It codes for CASSRTGWANVLTF.

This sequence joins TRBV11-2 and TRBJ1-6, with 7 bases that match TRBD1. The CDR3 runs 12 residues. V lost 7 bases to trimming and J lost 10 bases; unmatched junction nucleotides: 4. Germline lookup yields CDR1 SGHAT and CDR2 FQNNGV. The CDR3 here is CASNQGESPLHF. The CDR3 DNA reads TGTGCCAGCAATCAGGGGGAGTCACCCCTCCACTTT. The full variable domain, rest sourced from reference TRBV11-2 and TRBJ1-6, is EAGVAQSPRYKIIEKRQSVAFWCNPISGHATLYWYQQILGQGPKLLIQFQNNGVVDDSQLPKDRFSAERLKGVDSTLKIQPAKLEDSAVYLCASNQGESPLHFGNGTRLTVT.